This T cell receptor beta chain was profiled in a study of identical twins. MiXCR, applied by TCRdb to the 5' RACE reads, yields one record per CDR3 protein. The sample yields some 690,000 distinct CDR3 sequences, roughly 20% seen once. The CDR3 contains 15 residues. Trimming at V came to 7 bases and at J to 7 bases, leaving 11 bases not matched to a gene. The germline V gene has CDR1 MNHNS and CDR2 SASEGT. This clonotype came up a few times. These data also featured in a second study, about T cells expressing NK-cell markers. As that study records: The contribution of dominant NKG2C+ clonotypes to CD8+ T cells in five to seven donors was roughly 1.0-7.5%.

V is TRBV6-1 and J is TRBJ2-1; 9 nucleotides match TRBD2. This sequence originates from a woman in her late teens or twenties in good health. The sample was PBMCs. The CDR3 loop reads CASTLRGGRGNEQFF. The DNA of the CDR3 is TGTGCCAGCACTCTACGCGGCGGGAGGGGGAATGAGCAGTTCTTC.